This record looks at one TCR beta chain sequence and its context. Its cognate antigen is unknown. The TCRbeta library was prepared with unique molecular identifiers. Each CDR3 protein is one row after TCRdb ran MiXCR on the PCR reads. The sample lists about 510,000 distinct CDR3 sequences, roughly 11% occurring once. The data belong to a study of T-cell reconstitution after alpha-beta-depleted transplantation in children. Notes on the study in general: It was reported that alpha-beta T cells came from several hundred expanded graft clones (about two months after transplant).

Germline V lookup: CDR1 SQVTM, CDR2 ANQGSEA. Trimming removed 6 bases from V and 4 bases from J; junction bases left unmatched: 8. CDR3 length: 13 amino acids. The V and J genes are TRBV29-1 and TRBJ1-2; 7 bases match TRBD1. The receptor was isolated from a female patient aged 2 to 10 who had a stem cell transplant for aplastic anemia, so the T cells may come from the graft donor. The source was PBMCs, mostly from graft donor cells, collected 180 days after TCRalphabeta/CD19-depleted stem cell transplant. The CDR3 loop is CSVHARDSYGYTF. The CDR3 coding sequence is TGCAGCGTCCACGCCCGGGACAGCTATGGCTACACCTTC. Full variable domain (missing parts from reference TRBV29-1 and TRBJ1-2): SAVISQKPSRDICQRGTSLTIQCQVDSQVTMMFWYRQQPGQSLTLIATANQGSEATYESGFVIDKFPISRPNLTFSTLTVSNMSPEDSSIYLCSVHARDSYGYTFGSGTRLTVV.